Given below is one TCR beta chain in context. Antigen specificity is unknown. Germline CDR1 and CDR2: SGHRS and YFSETQ. V lost 3 bases, J lost 8 bases, and 13 bases stayed unmatched. This CDR3 has 16 amino acids. This entry is derived from a study of CD8 T cell repertoires and HIV-1 epitope variants. Study context: Epitopes were three Gag families plus Nef HW9 and YT9. Cultures ran 10 days, with IL-2, IL-7 and IL-15 added on days 3 and 7. 1M T cells were kept uncultured as a baseline.

Profiling relied on immunoSEQ multiplex PCR, and the TCRdb table lists in-frame clones only, not all of them. The sample has 4,000 to 5,500 clones, about 66% seen once. Sequenced input: cultured CD8+ T cells derived from PBMCs. The chain links TRBV5-1 to TRBJ1-4; TRBD1 matches at 7 bases. This TCR derives from a male donor with HIV. CDR3 loop: CASSSHGGTAKEKLFF. CDR3 nucleotides: TGCGCCAGCAGCTCGCACGGGGGGACAGCCAAGGAAAAACTGTTTTTT.